This T cell receptor beta chain comes out of a study of cytomegalovirus exposure and HLA in healthy donors. Researchers ran the PCR with 60 Vbeta and 13 Jbeta primers. Profiled with immunoSEQ multiplex PCR; TCRdb holds only in-frame clones, not every one. Of 150,000 or so clones listed, 74% were seen once; the top ten hold about 2.1%. Findings and caveats of the study: The study put 150 or so TCR beta chains on its list as cytomegalovirus-associated. Reportedly, fewer N-insertions than the roughly 690-donor mean appeared in an Asian-associated ancestry cluster in a later analysis.

Notes on this clone: Its antigen remains unidentified.

The CDR3 is made up of 15 amino acids. Germline V gives CDR1 SNHLY, CDR2 FYNNEI. The J segment lost 6 bases and the V segment lost 6 bases, leaving 10 bases of the junction unmatched. This clonotype was obtained from a man younger than 45 in good health and CMV-seronegative. The sample taken for sequencing was PBMCs. The rearrangement uses TRBV2 and TRBJ2-3; 9 nucleotides match TRBD1. The CDR3, as DNA: TGTGCCAGCAGCCAACAGGGGGCGGATTTGGATACGCAGTATTTT. Translating gives CASSQQGADLDTQYF.